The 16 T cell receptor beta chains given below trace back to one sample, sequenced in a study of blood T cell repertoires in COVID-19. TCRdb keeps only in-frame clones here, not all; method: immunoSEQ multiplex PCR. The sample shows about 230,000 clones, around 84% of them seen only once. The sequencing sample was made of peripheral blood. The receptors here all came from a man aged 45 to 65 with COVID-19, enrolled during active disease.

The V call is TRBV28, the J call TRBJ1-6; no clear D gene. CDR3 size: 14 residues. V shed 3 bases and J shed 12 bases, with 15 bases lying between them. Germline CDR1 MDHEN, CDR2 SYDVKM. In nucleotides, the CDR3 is TGTGCCAGCAGTTTGTCAGGATTACCTCGACCCCTCCACTTT. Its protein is CASSLSGLPRPLHF.

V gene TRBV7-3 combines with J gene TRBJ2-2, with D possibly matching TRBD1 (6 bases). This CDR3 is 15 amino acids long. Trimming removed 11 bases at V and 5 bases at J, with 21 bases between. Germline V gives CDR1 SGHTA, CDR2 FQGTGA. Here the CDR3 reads CAPHNRRGRTGELFF. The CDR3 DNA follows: TGTGCCCCTCATAACCGCAGGGGAAGGACCGGGGAGCTGTTTTTT. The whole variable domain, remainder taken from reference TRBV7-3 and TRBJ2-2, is GAGVSQTPSNKVTEKGKYVELRCDPISGHTALYWYRQSLGQGPEFLIYFQGTGAADDSGLPNDRFFAVRPEGSVSTLKIQRTERGDSAVYLCAPHNRRGRTGELFFGEGSRLTVL.

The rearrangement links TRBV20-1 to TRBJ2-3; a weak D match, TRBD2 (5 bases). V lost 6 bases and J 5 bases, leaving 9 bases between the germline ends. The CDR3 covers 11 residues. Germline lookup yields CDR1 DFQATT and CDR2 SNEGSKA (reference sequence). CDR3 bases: TGCAGTGCCCCTCGGGAAGATACGCAGTATTTT. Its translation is CSAPREDTQYF.

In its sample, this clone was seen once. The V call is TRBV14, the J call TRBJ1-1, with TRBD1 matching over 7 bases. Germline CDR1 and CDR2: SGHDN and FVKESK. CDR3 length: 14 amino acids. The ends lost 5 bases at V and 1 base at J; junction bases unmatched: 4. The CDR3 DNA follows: TGTGCCAGCAGCGGGACAGACAGGAACACTGAAGCTTTCTTT. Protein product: CASSGTDRNTEAFF.

In DNA, the CDR3 is TGCGCCAGCAGCTTGTCAAGCGGGGTGACCTACGAGCAGTACTTC. This translates into CASSLSSGVTYEQYF. This sequence joins TRBV5-1 and TRBJ2-7; 7 bases are shared with TRBD2. The CDR3 extends over 15 amino acids. V trimming: 1 base; J trimming: 2 bases; junction bases outside the gene matches: 6. Germline V CDR1 and CDR2: SGHRS, YFSETQ.

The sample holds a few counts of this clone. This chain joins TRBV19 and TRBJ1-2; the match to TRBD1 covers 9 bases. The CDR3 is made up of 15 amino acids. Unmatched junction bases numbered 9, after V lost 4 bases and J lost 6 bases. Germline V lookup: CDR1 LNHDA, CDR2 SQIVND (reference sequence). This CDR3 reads CASSRPRQGGNGYTF. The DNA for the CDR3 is TGTGCCAGTAGTAGACCCCGACAGGGGGGGAATGGCTACACCTTC. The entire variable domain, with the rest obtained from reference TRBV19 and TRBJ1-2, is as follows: DGGITQSPKYLFRKEGQNVTLSCEQNLNHDAMYWYRQDPGQGLRLIYYSQIVNDFQKGDIAEGYSVSREKKESFPLTVTSAQKNPTAFYLCASSRPRQGGNGYTFGSGTRLTVV.

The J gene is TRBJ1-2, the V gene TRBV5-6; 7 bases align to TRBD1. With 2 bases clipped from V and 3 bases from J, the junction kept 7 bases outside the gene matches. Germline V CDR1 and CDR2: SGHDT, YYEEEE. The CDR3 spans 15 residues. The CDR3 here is CASSLSPTGYYGYTF. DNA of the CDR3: TGTGCCAGCAGCTTATCGCCGACAGGGTACTATGGCTACACCTTC.

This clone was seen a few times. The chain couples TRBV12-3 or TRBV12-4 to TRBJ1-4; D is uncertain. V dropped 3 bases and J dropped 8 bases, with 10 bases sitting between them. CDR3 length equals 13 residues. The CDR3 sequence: CASSFSELEKLFF. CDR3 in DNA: TGTGCCAGCAGTTTTAGTGAATTGGAAAAACTGTTTTTT.

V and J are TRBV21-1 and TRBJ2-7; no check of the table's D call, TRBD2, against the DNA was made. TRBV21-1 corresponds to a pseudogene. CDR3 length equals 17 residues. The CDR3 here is CASSKKSQTSGSYEQYF. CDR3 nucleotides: TGTGCCAGCAGCAAAAAAAGTCAGACTAGCGGCTCCTACGAGCAGTACTTC.

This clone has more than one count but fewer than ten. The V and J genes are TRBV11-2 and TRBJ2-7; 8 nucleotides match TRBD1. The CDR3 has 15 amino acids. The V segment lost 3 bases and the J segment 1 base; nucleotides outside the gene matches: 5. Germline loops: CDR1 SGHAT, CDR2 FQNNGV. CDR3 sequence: CASSFAGGLSYEQYF. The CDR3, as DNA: TGTGCCAGCAGCTTTGCAGGGGGCCTTTCCTACGAGCAGTACTTC.

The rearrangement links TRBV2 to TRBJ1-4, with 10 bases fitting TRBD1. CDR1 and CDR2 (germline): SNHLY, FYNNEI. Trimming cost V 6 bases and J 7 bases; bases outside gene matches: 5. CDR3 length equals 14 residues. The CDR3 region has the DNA TGTGCCAGCAGCTTAGGACAGGGGGTTGAAAAACTGTTTTTT. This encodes CASSLGQGVEKLFF.

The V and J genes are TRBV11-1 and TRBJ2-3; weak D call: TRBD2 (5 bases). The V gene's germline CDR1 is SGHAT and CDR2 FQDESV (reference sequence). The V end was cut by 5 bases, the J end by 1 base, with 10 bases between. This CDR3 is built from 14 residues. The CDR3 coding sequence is TGTGCCAGCAGCCGAACGAGGGGCACAGATACGCAGTATTTT. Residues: CASSRTRGTDTQYF.

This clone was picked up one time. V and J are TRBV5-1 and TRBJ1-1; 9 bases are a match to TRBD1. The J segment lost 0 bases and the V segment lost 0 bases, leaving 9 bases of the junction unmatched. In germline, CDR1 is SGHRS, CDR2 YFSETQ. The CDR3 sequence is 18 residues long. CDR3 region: CASSLGRDRATMNTEAFF. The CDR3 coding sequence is TGCGCCAGCAGCTTGGGCCGGGACAGGGCAACCATGAACACTGAAGCTTTCTTT.

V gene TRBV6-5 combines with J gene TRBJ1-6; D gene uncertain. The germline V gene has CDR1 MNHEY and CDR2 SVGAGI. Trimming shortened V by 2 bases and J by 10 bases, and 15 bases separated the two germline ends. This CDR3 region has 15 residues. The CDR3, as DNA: TGTGCCAGCAGTTACACAAAGAGACAAGGATCACCCCTCCACTTT. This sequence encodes CASSYTKRQGSPLHF.

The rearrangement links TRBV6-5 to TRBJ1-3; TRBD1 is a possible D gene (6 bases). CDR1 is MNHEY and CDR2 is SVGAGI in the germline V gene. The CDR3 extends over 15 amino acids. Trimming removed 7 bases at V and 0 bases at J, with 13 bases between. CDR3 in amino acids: CASTRRGSSGNTIYF. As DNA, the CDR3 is TGTGCCAGCACACGAAGGGGGAGCTCTGGAAACACCATATATTTT.

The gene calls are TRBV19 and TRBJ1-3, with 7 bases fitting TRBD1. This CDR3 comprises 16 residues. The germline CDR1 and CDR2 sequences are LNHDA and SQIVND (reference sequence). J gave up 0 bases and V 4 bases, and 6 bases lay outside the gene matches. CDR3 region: CASSKLRDSSGNTIYF. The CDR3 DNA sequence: TGTGCCAGTAGTAAATTAAGGGACAGCTCTGGAAACACCATATATTTT.